These 30 T cell receptor beta chains were sequenced from one sample in a study of T cell responses to AZD1222 COVID-19 vaccine. The method was immunoSEQ multiplex PCR; TCRdb's version includes in-frame clones alone and lacks a portion of them. The repertoire includes 100,000 to 150,000 clones, 90% of them detected once, and 4% to 5.5% sits in the top ten. The material sequenced was peripheral blood, taken on day 0 of MenACWY control vaccination. These receptors all come from an adult in good health.

The rearrangement links TRBV11-2 to TRBJ1-1, with D possibly being TRBD1 (5 bases). CDR1 SGHAT and CDR2 FQNNGV come from the germline V gene. The CDR3 spans 13 residues. The V end lost 0 bases, the J end lost 10 bases, and 12 bases lay between the germline ends. CDR3 in amino acids: CASSLDRGLGAFF. The DNA for the CDR3 is TGTGCCAGCAGCTTAGATCGGGGGTTGGGAGCTTTCTTT. Combining the CDR3 with reference TRBV11-2 and TRBJ1-1 gives the whole variable domain EAGVAQSPRYKIIEKRQSVAFWCNPISGHATLYWYQQILGQGPKLLIQFQNNGVVDDSQLPKDRFSAERLKGVDSTLKIQPAKLEDSAVYLCASSLDRGLGAFFGQGTRLTVV.

This chain joins TRBV3-1 (or the pseudogene TRBV3-2) and TRBJ2-4; 8 nucleotides match TRBD2. Looked up from germline, CDR1 is LGHDT and CDR2 is YNNKEL (reference sequence). The ends lost 0 bases at V and 12 bases at J; junction bases unmatched: 10. This CDR3 comprises 15 residues. The DNA for the CDR3 is TGTGCCAGCAGCCAAGATGGTTATGGACTAGCCGGTCAGTACTTC. This encodes CASSQDGYGLAGQYF.

The chain is built from TRBV2 and TRBJ1-4; no definite D call. Germline V gene data show CDR1 as SNHLY and CDR2 as FYNNEI. The CDR3 has 15 amino acids. V shed 6 bases and J shed 3 bases, with 14 bases lying between them. DNA for the CDR3: TGTGCCAGCAGCCAAACCTTTTCGGCTAATGAAAAACTGTTTTTT. Translation gives CASSQTFSANEKLFF.

The rearrangement links TRBV7-2 to TRBJ2-2; 9 bases are a match to TRBD2. Trimming took 2 bases from V and 1 from J; bases not matched to a gene: 11. From germline, CDR1 is SGHTA and CDR2 FQGNSA. This CDR3 comprises 19 residues. Here the CDR3 DNA reads TGTGCCAGCAGCTTAAGGTCCCTAGCGGGGAGGGTGAACACCGGGGAGCTGTTTTTT. As protein: CASSLRSLAGRVNTGELFF. Variable domain in full (rest from reference TRBV7-2 and TRBJ2-2): GAGVSQSPSNKVTEKGKDVELRCDPISGHTALYWYRQSLGQGLEFLIYFQGNSAPDKSGLPSDRFSAERTGGSVSTLTIQRTQQEDSAVYLCASSLRSLAGRVNTGELFFGEGSRLTVL.

The rearrangement joins TRBV11-2 to TRBJ2-1; D may be TRBD2 (6 bases). CDR3 size: 15 residues. The germline V gene has CDR1 SGHAT and CDR2 FQNNGV. V lost 1 base, J lost 5 bases, and 12 bases lay in between. The CDR3 reads CASSLGLGDHNEQFF. CDR3 bases: TGTGCCAGCAGCTTAGGACTAGGAGACCACAATGAGCAGTTCTTC.

The V gene is TRBV19, the J gene TRBJ1-1, with 7 bases lining up with TRBD1. V shed 5 bases and J 5 bases; nucleotides not matched to a gene: 11. The CDR3 covers 15 residues. CDR1 and CDR2 (germline): LNHDA, SQIVND (reference sequence). The CDR3 loop reads CASSPAGQKGTEAFF. In DNA form, the CDR3 reads TGTGCCAGTAGTCCGGCGGGACAGAAGGGTACTGAAGCTTTCTTT.

In the case of this clone: Other DNA sequences in this sample translate to the same CDR3. The chain carries TRBV6-5 and TRBJ1-1; 7 bases map to TRBD1. Per germline, CDR1 MNHEY and CDR2 SVGAGI. V was pared by 5 bases and J by 3 bases, with 3 bases of the junction left unmatched. The CDR3 runs to 13 residues. The CDR3 nucleotides read TGTGCCAGCAGTCTCACAGGGGACACTGAAGCTTTCTTT. Translation gives CASSLTGDTEAFF.

The chain links TRBV4-2 to TRBJ2-1, with 7 bases aligning to TRBD1. This CDR3 region has 15 residues. V shed 1 base and J 5 bases; nucleotides not matched to a gene: 5. The germline CDR1 and CDR2 sequences are LGHNA and YNFKEQ. CDR3 residues: CASSQAPDRDNEQFF. The CDR3 region has the DNA TGTGCCAGCAGCCAAGCCCCCGACAGGGACAATGAGCAGTTCTTC.

As regards this clone: The sample holds other DNA sequences that translate to the same CDR3. The chain carries TRBV19 and TRBJ2-5; 7 bases line up with TRBD2. The junction had 2 bases not matched to a gene; V was cut back by 0 bases and J by 4 bases. Germline V gene lookup returns CDR1 LNHDA and CDR2 SQIVND (reference sequence). The CDR3 runs to 14 residues. For the CDR3, the DNA is TGTGCCAGTAGTATAGAAGGCGGGGGAGAGACCCAGTACTTC. Its translation is CASSIEGGGETQYF.

A single count supports this clone. V usage is TRBV5-6 and J usage is TRBJ2-7; no firm D call. Germline V gene lookup returns CDR1 SGHDT and CDR2 YYEEEE. The CDR3 has 12 residues. V was trimmed by 3 bases and J by 7 bases, leaving 11 bases between them. CDR3 amino acids: CASSSQSEEQYF. CDR3 nucleotide sequence: TGTGCCAGCAGCTCCCAATCGGAAGAGCAGTACTTC.

The rearrangement uses TRBV2 and TRBJ2-5, with D unclear. CDR3 length: 12 amino acids. Germline lookup yields CDR1 SNHLY and CDR2 FYNNEI. V was cut by 6 bases and J by 5 bases, with 10 bases left in between. The DNA of the CDR3 is TGTGCCAGCAGCGCTCGAACGGAGACCCAGTACTTC. Its protein product is CASSARTETQYF.

This rearrangement joins TRBV5-1 to TRBJ2-7, with D perhaps TRBD1 (5 bases). Germline CDR1 reads SGHRS; CDR2 reads YFSETQ. V dropped 0 bases and J dropped 0 bases, with 7 bases sitting between them. The CDR3 loop spans 14 amino acids. The CDR3 coding sequence is TGCGCCAGCAGCTTGGAAGACAGCTCCTACGAGCAGTACTTC. It encodes CASSLEDSSYEQYF.

The rearrangement joins TRBV27 to TRBJ1-2, with D possibly TRBD1 on 5 matching bases. From germline, CDR1 is MNHEY and CDR2 SMNVEV (reference sequence). This CDR3 has 17 amino acids. The V end lost 1 base, the J end lost 4 bases, and 19 bases lay between the germline ends. CDR3 in DNA: TGTGCCAGCAGTTTATATCGCCCGACAGAATCTCGCTATGGCTACACCTTC. As protein: CASSLYRPTESRYGYTF.

As DNA, the CDR3 is TGTGCCAGCAGCCCCACGGTGGTTGGAACCGGGGAGCTGTTTTTT. It encodes CASSPTVVGTGELFF. The genes are TRBV9 and TRBJ2-2, with D hard to call. Germline assignment: CDR1 SGDLS and CDR2 YYNGEE. The ends were cut back, 4 bases at V and 5 bases at J, with 15 bases in the middle. The CDR3 consists of 15 residues.

This clone was seen once. The V gene is TRBV11-2, the J gene TRBJ1-2, with D possibly being TRBD1 (6 bases). This CDR3 spans 12 amino acids. Trimming took 5 bases from V and 7 from J, leaving 11 bases between them. Germline V CDR1 and CDR2: SGHAT, FQNNGV. CDR3 region: CASSPRGGGYTF. CDR3 nucleotides: TGTGCCAGCAGCCCGAGGGGGGGTGGCTACACCTTC. The full variable domain, rest sourced from reference TRBV11-2 and TRBJ1-2, is EAGVAQSPRYKIIEKRQSVAFWCNPISGHATLYWYQQILGQGPKLLIQFQNNGVVDDSQLPKDRFSAERLKGVDSTLKIQPAKLEDSAVYLCASSPRGGGYTFGSGTRLTVV.

The gene calls are TRBV7-2 and TRBJ2-1, with 16 bases matching TRBD2. With 5 bases clipped from V and 9 bases from J, the junction kept 10 bases outside the gene matches. Germline loops: CDR1 SGHTA, CDR2 FQGNSA. CDR3 length: 17 amino acids. CDR3: CASSKGTSGGAWSEQFF. The CDR3 coding sequence is TGTGCCAGCAGCAAAGGGACTAGCGGGGGGGCGTGGTCTGAGCAGTTCTTC.

The CDR3 DNA sequence: TGTGCCAGCAGCGAAGGGACTAGCGGGAGGCCCCACCTTTACGAGCAGTACTTC. It yields the protein CASSEGTSGRPHLYEQYF. The genes are TRBV7-8 and TRBJ2-7, with TRBD2 matching 15 bases. CDR3 length: 18 residues. The germline CDR1 and CDR2 sequences are SGHVS and FQNEAQ. Losses at the gene ends were 5 bases for V and 4 bases for J; bases not matched to a gene: 12. The entire variable domain, with the rest obtained from reference TRBV7-8 and TRBJ2-7, is as follows: GAGVSQSPRYKVAKRGQDVALRCDPISGHVSLFWYQQALGQGPEFLTYFQNEAQLDKSGLPSDRFFAERPEGSVSTLKIQRTQQEDSAVYLCASSEGTSGRPHLYEQYFGPGTRLTVT.

The chain has TRBV27 and TRBJ2-1, with D maybe TRBD1 (6 bases). Germline loops: CDR1 MNHEY, CDR2 SMNVEV (reference sequence). V gave up 6 bases and J gave up 4 bases, with 19 bases separating them. The CDR3 length is 16 residues. CDR3 in DNA: TGTGCCAGCAGCCGAACGCCCGGGACACAATACAATGAGCAGTTCTTC. Its protein is CASSRTPGTQYNEQFF.

The V call is TRBV29-1, the J call TRBJ2-5, with D maybe TRBD2 (6 bases). CDR1 and CDR2 (germline): SQVTM, ANQGSEA. The CDR3 runs 9 residues. V gave up 7 bases and J gave up 9 bases, with 9 bases separating them. The CDR3 reads CSAPGAQYF. The CDR3 DNA reads as TGCAGCGCACCGGGGGCCCAGTACTTC.

This rearrangement joins TRBV12-3 or TRBV12-4 to TRBJ2-7; no reliable D call. V was trimmed by 6 bases and J by 11 bases, leaving 11 bases between them. CDR3 length equals 10 residues. The CDR3: CASSPRPEYV. CDR3 in DNA: TGTGCCAGCAGCCCCCGACCGGAGTACGTC.

V gene TRBV3-1 (or the pseudogene TRBV3-2) combines with J gene TRBJ2-3, with D hard to call. Germline lookup yields CDR1 LGHDT and CDR2 YNNKEL (reference sequence). The CDR3 length is 16 residues. V shed 0 bases and J shed 0 bases, with 10 bases lying between them. The chain's CDR3 is CASSQDLAASTDTQYF. The DNA for the CDR3 is TGTGCCAGCAGCCAAGACCTGGCGGCTAGCACAGATACGCAGTATTTT.

This chain connects TRBV7-2 to TRBJ2-7; the D is unclear. With 3 bases removed from V and 7 bases from J, the gap between germline ends came to 13 bases. Germline V lookup: CDR1 SGHTA, CDR2 FQGNSA. The CDR3 length is 13 residues. The CDR3 loop reads CASSFRSGREQYF. The CDR3 bases are TGTGCCAGCAGCTTTAGGAGTGGGCGGGAGCAGTACTTC.

The genes are TRBV27 and TRBJ2-7; D unresolved. The germline gives CDR1 MNHEY, CDR2 SMNVEV (reference sequence). V lost 2 bases and J lost 1, with 6 bases in between. The CDR3 is 13 amino acids. The CDR3 spells CASSLGPSYEQYF. The DNA for the CDR3 is TGTGCCAGCAGTTTAGGCCCGTCCTACGAGCAGTACTTC.

This chain connects TRBV6-5 to TRBJ1-5; tentatively, D is TRBD1 (5 bases). The CDR3 runs to 15 residues. V was cut by 7 bases and J by 1 base, with 14 bases left in between. Germline V gene data show CDR1 as MNHEY and CDR2 as SVGAGI. CDR3 protein: CASNRGTVSNQPQHF. Written as DNA, the CDR3 is TGTGCCAGCAATAGAGGGACGGTAAGCAATCAGCCCCAGCATTTT.

The chain couples TRBV15 to TRBJ1-1, with 7 bases aligning to TRBD1. The CDR3 sequence is 15 residues long. From germline, CDR1 is LNHNV and CDR2 YYDKDF (reference sequence). The V and J ends lost 0 bases and 4 bases, in that order; junction bases with no gene match: 5. The CDR3 DNA reads as TGTGCCACCAGCAGAGAGCAGGGGGGAAGCACTGAAGCTTTCTTT. This encodes CATSREQGGSTEAFF.

This rearrangement joins TRBV6-6 to TRBJ2-1, with 10 bases lining up with TRBD2. The trim removed 2 bases at V and 7 bases at J, leaving 5 bases unmatched. Per the germline V gene, CDR1 is MNHNY and CDR2 is SVGAGI (reference sequence). There are 15 residues in the CDR3. CDR3 protein: CASSYGTSGKNEQFF. The CDR3 nucleotides read TGTGCCAGCAGTTACGGTACTAGCGGGAAGAATGAGCAGTTCTTC.

The genes are TRBV9 and TRBJ2-5; 9 bases line up with TRBD2. This CDR3 has 16 amino acids. Germline CDR1 and CDR2: SGDLS and YYNGEE. The ends lost 0 bases at V and 5 bases at J; junction bases unmatched: 8. Here the CDR3 reads CASSVGSGGRLETQYF. As DNA, the CDR3 is TGTGCCAGCAGCGTAGGTAGCGGGGGCCGCTTGGAGACCCAGTACTTC. Supplemented by reference TRBV9 and TRBJ2-5, the full variable domain reads DSGVTQTPKHLITATGQRVTLRCSPRSGDLSVYWYQQSLDQGLQFLIQYYNGEERAKGNILERFSAQQFPDLHSELNLSSLELGDSALYFCASSVGSGGRLETQYFGPGTRLLVL.

The chain uses TRBV27 and TRBJ1-1, with D unresolved. The CDR3 consists of 12 residues. Between the trimmed V and J ends, which lost 8 bases and 1 base, there was a span of 8 bases. Germline CDR1 and CDR2: MNHEY and SMNVEV (reference sequence). The CDR3 loop is CASSEGNTEAFF. In nucleotides, the CDR3 is TGTGCCAGCTCCGAGGGGAACACTGAAGCTTTCTTT.

The chain employs TRBV6-5 and TRBJ2-1; no firm D call. Trimming cost V 2 bases and J 5 bases, with 13 bases left between them. Germline CDR1 MNHEY, CDR2 SVGAGI. CDR3 size: 15 residues. CDR3 loop: CASSYEWGYDNEQFF. CDR3 coding DNA: TGTGCCAGCAGTTACGAGTGGGGTTACGACAATGAGCAGTTCTTC.

In this sample, this clone turned up a few times. This chain joins TRBV2 and TRBJ1-4, with 7 bases identical to TRBD1. With V trimmed by 1 base and J by 10 bases, 6 bases remained unmatched. CDR3 length: 14 amino acids. Germline-derived CDR1 and CDR2 are SNHLY and FYNNEI. CDR3 in DNA: TGTGCCAGCAGTGAAGACAGGGGCAGGGGAAAACTGTTTTTT. This encodes CASSEDRGRGKLFF.